This entry describes one T cell receptor beta chain. Its antigen is unknown. No much larger clonotype is one base removed from it; base qualities were not supplied. The cohort was made up of 500 to 800 healthy bone marrow donors. At the time of sampling, every cohort member was nominally healthy, though immune exposures that went unrecorded were likely present. Of the 610 or so cohort members, around 290 had positive CMV serostatus and 350 to 450 had negative CMV serostatus, and CMV serostatus was not recorded for the donor. A peripheral blood sample was collected from each donor, and TCR beta sequencing was performed on peripheral blood mononuclear cells. Genomic DNA extraction from the blood cell samples was performed with the Qiagen DNeasy Blood Extraction Kit. Library construction relied on the immunoSEQ multiplex PCR assay. For the multiplex PCR, a mixture combining 60 forward primers for TCR Vbeta segments and 13 reverse primers for TCR Jbeta segments was used. Amplification of the CDR3 region of rearranged TCR beta genes was performed with a multiplex PCR assay on genomic DNA. The amplified TCR beta libraries were sequenced on the Illumina HiSeq System as 87-base-pair reads. Per the original workflow: In a later analysis, 77 million or so unique TCR beta chains were counted across the 650 to 700 repertoires, and about 9.9 million of these chains were shared by at least two donors. To remove PCR and sequencing errors, raw reads were error-corrected and collapsed into unique sequences using a nearest-neighbor algorithm that merged closely related sequences. To assign V, D and J gene segments, CDR3 sequences were aligned to IMGT reference sequences. For a sequence to be retained, at least a six-nucleotide match to both a V gene segment and a J gene segment was required. Rearrangements were classified as productive when the CDR3 lacked stop codons and remained in frame with V and J, and all other rearrangements were classified as non-productive. CDR3 was defined according to IMGT convention as the region running from the second conserved V-encoded cysteine to the conserved J-encoded phenylalanine. Sequences without an unambiguous match to a single V gene segment were excluded from the earlier analysis of approximately 560 of the donors. An earlier analysis of several hundred of the donors called V segments functional above 56.7% productive rearrangements and segregating when the between-donor standard deviation exceeded 5%. A statistical classification framework was built to diagnose cytomegalovirus status from the catalog of TCR beta chain sequences. In a later analysis, TCR nucleotide sequences were compared against IMGT/GENE-DB human TR gene sequences so that V and J genes could be assigned. A later analysis assigned CDR3 sequences and most-parsimonious VDJ recombination scenarios with the TCRdist pipeline. A later analysis defined each TCR beta chain by its CDR3 amino acid sequence plus V-gene family, and excluded reads lacking a unique V-gene family. In a later analysis, some 600 highly shared, low-generation-probability nucleotide sequences were removed to address suspected cross-contamination and a sequencing artifact. A later analysis calculated a clonal expansion index for each public chain from normalized within-repertoire ranks of inferred template counts. Generation probabilities in a later analysis came from a VDJ recombination model fitted to out-of-frame rearrangements, and those results were checked against IGoR. Hypergeometric tests were used in a later analysis to score TCR-TCR, TCR-HLA and TCR-CMV co-occurrence, with a repertoire-size bias correction applied to the TCR pairs. False discovery rates were estimated in a later analysis by permuting HLA or CMV assignments 20 times. In a later analysis, co-occurring TCRs were grouped with DBSCAN, and TCRdist sequence similarity was added when clustering was performed within HLA-allele-positive subsets. Co-occurrence clustering excluded repertoires with fewer than 30,000 or more than 120,000 public chains, plus five with anomalous nucleotide sharing. The immuneACCESS repertoire file appears here via TCRdb, limited to in-frame rearrangements. These files lack a portion of the clones; in checked studies, under half of the deficit traces to unresolved V genes, and the cause of the others is not known. D and trimming were read from the DNA, whereas the V and J calls and clone size are those reported in that table. In this sample the table shows about 59,000 clones, roughly 83% of which occur a single time. Jointly, the top ten make up approximately 1.5% of the sample.

This record comes from a study of cytomegalovirus exposure and HLA in healthy donors (dated by TCRdb to about 2017). General notes on the study: In an earlier analysis of approximately 500 of the donors, around 290 Gb of sequence data and some 100 million unique TCR beta sequences from 180 million or so T cells were reported. The study used immunosequencing to profile the T cell repertoires of approximately 640 subjects and linked those repertoires to cytomegalovirus serostatus. A later genetic analysis took genome-wide SNP genotypes for about three fifths of the roughly 700 donors and used that subset as a discovery cohort. An earlier analysis of several hundred of the donors applied high-throughput TCR beta sequencing to assess whether each TCR beta V gene segment acted as functional or pseudogenic. Of the approximately 400 genotyped donors, 81% fell in the genetic ancestry cluster associated with self-reported Caucasian donors. The number of typed donors differed by locus: about 629-630 for A, B, C, DRB1 and DQB1; about 520 for DQA1; 606 for DPA1; and some 470 for DPB1. Because of strong linkage in the cohort, five DR-DQ haplotypes were treated as single units for association and clustering. The aim of the study was to test whether cataloging public T cell receptors could identify signatures of past pathogen exposure. Donor age, sex, ethnicity and CMV serostatus were compiled together with the repertoire data. A separate validation cohort of roughly 130 different subjects was used in addition to the approximately 610-subject first cohort. To study patterns of TCR occurrence, a later analysis re-analyzed previously published TCR beta repertoires from under 750 donors and added high-resolution HLA genotyping. Rather than drawing on any new phenotypic data, the later analysis identified candidate immune exposures from TCR beta sequences and the way those sequences occurred across donors. To predict cytomegalovirus infection status, the study brought together high-throughput TCR immunosequencing, statistical association of individual TCRs with disease status, and machine learning. Among a few hundred genotyped donors of the cohort, an average of approximately 230,000 unique TCR beta nucleotide sequences were sequenced per donor, 15% to 20% of them non-productive. Both class I and class II loci were covered by HLA typing, at four-digit resolution. Around 300 gigabases of sequencing data and tens of millions of unique TCR sequences were included in an early release covering roughly 700 HLA-typed donors. All discovery cohort repertoires had been generated on a single sequencing platform.

Taken from the germline V gene, the CDR1 and CDR2 loops are MDHEN and SYDVKM. V loses 2 bases of germline sequence and J loses 5 bases, and the interval between the two ends is 24 bases. The cysteine opens and the phenylalanine closes a CDR3 of 18 amino acids. Only the CDR3 portion is preserved as DNA: 54 bases, with reading frame beginning at the first base. Broader findings and caveats from the paper: A later genetic analysis reported fewer N-insertions in productive TCRs among donors in an Asian-associated ancestry cluster than the roughly 700-donor mean. According to a later analysis, most CMV-associated TCR beta chains appeared to be HLA-restricted, and the HLA associations seemed to be driven largely by CMV exposure. A later analysis associated 15,000 to 20,000 TCR beta sequences with specific HLA alleles at a false discovery rate of 0.05. For the cohort, immune exposure information was limited to CMV serostatus. Some IMGT-functional V segments, including TRBV6-2 and TRBV6-3, could not be told apart with the 87-base-pair reads, so those segments were excluded. The sequencing pipeline was judged likely to have produced a cluster of highly shared sequence variants as a technical artifact. Across donors, most TCR sequences were observed very rarely, whereas some public TCRs were present in many individuals. A further reported finding was that TCR beta sequences accurately predicted the HLA-A and HLA-B alleles for most subjects in the first cohort. The classifier was reported to diagnose cytomegalovirus status with high specificity and sensitivity in both the original and validation cohorts. Because counts were too low, roughly 16 rarely observed V segments, including chromosome 9 orphons, were left out of the earlier analysis of some 600 of the donors. V-gene and J-gene trimming of TCR beta chains was associated with a missense DCLRE1C variant in a later genetic analysis, and the association was replicated in an independent cohort. Because HLA typing was missing for some donors at each locus, association tests included only the typed subset. In vitro tests confirmed that a few of the cytomegalovirus-associated TCR beta chains recognize cytomegalovirus antigens. Correlated functional status among segregating V segments might reflect linkage disequilibrium, but an unknown experimental factor could not be ruled out. In an earlier analysis of 500 to 650 of the donors, most TCR beta V segments appeared in productive rearrangements about 90% or about 30% of the time, broadly matching IMGT annotations. A later analysis found that HLA-associated TCR beta chains were more clonally expanded and had lower generation probabilities than equally common non-associated chains. According to a later analysis, parvovirus B19, influenza, CMV and Epstein-Barr virus appeared linked to several top co-occurrence clusters. A total of roughly 160 TCR beta chains were listed by the study as associated with cytomegalovirus. Roughly uniform sequencing depth across donors was assumed in presence/absence analyses, although this assumption may not hold. The authors suggested that the approach could potentially be generalized to other disease states and immunological phenotypes. Only TCR beta chains were sequenced in this cohort, and the absence of alpha or paired-chain data limited detectable features. When HLA alleles, especially DR and DQ, strongly co-occurred, TCR associations were difficult to assign to individual alleles. A later analysis found that TCR association rates varied across HLA loci, with DRB1 alleles showing the most associated TCRs and HLA-C alleles the fewest.

The origin of this receptor is a human donor in good health. Sequencing was performed on PBMCs. The chain is made from TRBV28 and TRBJ1-2, and TRBD1 may be the D gene, going by 5 matching bases. This receptor has the CDR3 CASSLSSYREGTYYGYTF. The bases read TGTGCCAGCAGTTTAAGTAGCTATCGCGAGGGGACTTATTATGGCTACACCTTC.